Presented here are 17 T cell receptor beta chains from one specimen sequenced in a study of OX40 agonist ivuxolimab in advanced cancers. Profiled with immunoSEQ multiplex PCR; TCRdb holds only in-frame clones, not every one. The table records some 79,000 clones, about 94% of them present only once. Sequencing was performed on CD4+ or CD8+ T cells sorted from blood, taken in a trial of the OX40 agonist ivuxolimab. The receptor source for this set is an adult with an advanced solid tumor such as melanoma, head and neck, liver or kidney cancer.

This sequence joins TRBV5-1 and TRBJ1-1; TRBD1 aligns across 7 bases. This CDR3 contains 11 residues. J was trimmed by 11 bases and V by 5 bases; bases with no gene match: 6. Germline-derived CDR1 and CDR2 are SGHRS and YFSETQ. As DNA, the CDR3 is TGCGCCAGCAGAAGAGACAGGGAGGCTTTCTTT. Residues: CASRRDREAFF.

The CDR3 DNA reads TGTGCCAGCAGCTTAGTCGCAGGGGTGAGCTACGAGCAGTACTTC. Translation: CASSLVAGVSYEQYF. V and J are TRBV7-2 and TRBJ2-7; D perhaps matches TRBD1 (6 bases). CDR3 length: 15 residues. Trimming shortened V by 1 base and J by 3 bases, and 13 bases separated the two germline ends. Germline V CDR1 and CDR2: SGHTA, FQGNSA. The full variable domain, in which reference TRBV7-2 and TRBJ2-7 provide the parts outside the CDR3, is GAGVSQSPSNKVTEKGKDVELRCDPISGHTALYWYRQSLGQGLEFLIYFQGNSAPDKSGLPSDRFSAERTGGSVSTLTIQRTQQEDSAVYLCASSLVAGVSYEQYFGPGTRLTVT.

DNA of the CDR3: TGTGCAAGTCGCTTAGTTGGCCCGAGGACCCAGTACTTC. It is translated as CASRLVGPRTQYF. The chain carries TRBV12-2 and TRBJ2-5. TRBV12-2 is reported as a pseudogene. The CDR3 runs 13 residues.

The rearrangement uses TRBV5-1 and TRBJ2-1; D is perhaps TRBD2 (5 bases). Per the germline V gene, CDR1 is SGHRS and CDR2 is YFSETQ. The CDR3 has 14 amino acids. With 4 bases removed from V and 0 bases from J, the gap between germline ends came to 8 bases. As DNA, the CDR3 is TGCGCCAGCAGCCGAACTAGCTCCTACAATGAGCAGTTCTTC. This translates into CASSRTSSYNEQFF.

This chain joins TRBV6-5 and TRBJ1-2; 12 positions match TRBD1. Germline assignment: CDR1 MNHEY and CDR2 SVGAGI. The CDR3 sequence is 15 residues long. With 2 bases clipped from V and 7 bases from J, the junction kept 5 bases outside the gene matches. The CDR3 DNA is TGTGCCAGCAGTTACGTGGGACAGGGGGCAGTTGGCTACACCTTC. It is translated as CASSYVGQGAVGYTF.

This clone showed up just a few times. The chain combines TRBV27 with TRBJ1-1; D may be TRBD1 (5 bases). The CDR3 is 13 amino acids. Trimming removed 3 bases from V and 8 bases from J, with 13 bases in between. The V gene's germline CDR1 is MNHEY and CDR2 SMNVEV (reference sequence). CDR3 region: CASSFVSRGEAFF. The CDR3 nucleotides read TGTGCCAGCAGTTTTGTGTCTCGGGGGGAAGCTTTCTTT.

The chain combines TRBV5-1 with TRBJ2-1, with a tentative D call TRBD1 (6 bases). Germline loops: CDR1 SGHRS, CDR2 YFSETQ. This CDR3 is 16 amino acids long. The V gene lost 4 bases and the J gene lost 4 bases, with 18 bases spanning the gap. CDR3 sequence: CASSVDSNHLYNEQFF. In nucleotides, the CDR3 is TGCGCCAGCAGCGTGGACAGCAACCACCTGTACAATGAGCAGTTCTTC. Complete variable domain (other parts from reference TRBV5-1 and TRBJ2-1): KAGVTQTPRYLIKTRGQQVTLSCSPISGHRSVSWYQQTPGQGLQFLFEYFSETQRNKGNFPGRFSGRQFSNSRSEMNVSTLELGDSALYLCASSVDSNHLYNEQFFGPGTRLTVL.

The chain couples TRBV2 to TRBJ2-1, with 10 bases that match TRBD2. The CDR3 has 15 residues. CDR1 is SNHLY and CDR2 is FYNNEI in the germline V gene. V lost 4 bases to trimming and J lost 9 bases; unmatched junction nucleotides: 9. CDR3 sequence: CASSGASGSPVEQFF. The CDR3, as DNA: TGTGCCAGCAGTGGTGCTAGCGGGAGTCCAGTTGAGCAGTTCTTC.

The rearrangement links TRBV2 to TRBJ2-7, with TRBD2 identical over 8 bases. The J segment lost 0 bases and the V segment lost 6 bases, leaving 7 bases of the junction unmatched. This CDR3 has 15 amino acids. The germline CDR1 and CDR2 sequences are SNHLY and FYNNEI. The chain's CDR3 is CASSPSGRDSYEQYF. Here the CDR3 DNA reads TGTGCCAGCAGCCCCAGCGGGAGAGACTCCTACGAGCAGTACTTC. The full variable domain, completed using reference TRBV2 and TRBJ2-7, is EPEVTQTPSHQVTQMGQEVILRCVPISNHLYFYWYRQILGQKVEFLVSFYNNEISEKSEIFDDQFSVERPDGSNFTLKIRSTKLEDSAMYFCASSPSGRDSYEQYFGPGTRLTVT.

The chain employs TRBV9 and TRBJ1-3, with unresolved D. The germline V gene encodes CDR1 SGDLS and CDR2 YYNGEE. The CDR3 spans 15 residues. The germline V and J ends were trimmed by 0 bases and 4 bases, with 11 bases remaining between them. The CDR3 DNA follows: TGTGCCAGCAGCGTAGGCAGGATGGGAGGAAACACCATATATTTT. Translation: CASSVGRMGGNTIYF. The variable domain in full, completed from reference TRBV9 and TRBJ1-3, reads DSGVTQTPKHLITATGQRVTLRCSPRSGDLSVYWYQQSLDQGLQFLIQYYNGEERAKGNILERFSAQQFPDLHSELNLSSLELGDSALYFCASSVGRMGGNTIYFGEGSWLTVV.

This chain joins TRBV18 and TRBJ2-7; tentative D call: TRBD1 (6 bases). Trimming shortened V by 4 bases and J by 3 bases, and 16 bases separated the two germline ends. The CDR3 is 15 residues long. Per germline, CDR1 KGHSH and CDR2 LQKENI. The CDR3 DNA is TGTGCCAGCTCACAATCAGGGACACCGAGCTACGAGCAGTACTTC. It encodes CASSQSGTPSYEQYF.

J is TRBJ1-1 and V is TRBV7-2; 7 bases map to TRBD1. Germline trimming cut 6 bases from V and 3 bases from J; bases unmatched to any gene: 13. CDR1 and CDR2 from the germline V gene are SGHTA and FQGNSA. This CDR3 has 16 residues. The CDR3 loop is CASSPQGWRRDTEAFF. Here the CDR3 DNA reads TGTGCCAGCAGTCCACAGGGGTGGCGGCGGGACACTGAAGCTTTCTTT.

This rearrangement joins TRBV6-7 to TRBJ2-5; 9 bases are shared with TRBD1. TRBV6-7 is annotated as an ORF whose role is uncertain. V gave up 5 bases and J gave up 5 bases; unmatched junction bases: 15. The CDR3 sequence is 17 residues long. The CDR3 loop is CASSPGFEGQGRETQYF. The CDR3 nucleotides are TGTGCCAGCAGTCCAGGCTTTGAGGGACAGGGTAGGGAGACCCAGTACTTC.

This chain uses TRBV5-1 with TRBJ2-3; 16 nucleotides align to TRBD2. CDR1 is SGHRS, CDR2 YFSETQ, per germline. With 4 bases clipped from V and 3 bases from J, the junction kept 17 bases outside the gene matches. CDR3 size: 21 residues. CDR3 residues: CASSLNPGLAGGGLSTDTQYF. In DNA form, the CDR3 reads TGCGCCAGCAGCCTTAACCCGGGACTAGCGGGAGGGGGCTTGAGTACAGATACGCAGTATTTT.

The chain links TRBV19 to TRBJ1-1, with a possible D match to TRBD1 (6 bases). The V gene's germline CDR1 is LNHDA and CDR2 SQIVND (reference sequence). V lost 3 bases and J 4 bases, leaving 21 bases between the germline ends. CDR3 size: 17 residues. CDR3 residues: CASSIGGARVLGTEAFF. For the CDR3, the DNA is TGTGCCAGTAGTATTGGGGGGGCAAGGGTTCTAGGCACTGAAGCTTTCTTT.

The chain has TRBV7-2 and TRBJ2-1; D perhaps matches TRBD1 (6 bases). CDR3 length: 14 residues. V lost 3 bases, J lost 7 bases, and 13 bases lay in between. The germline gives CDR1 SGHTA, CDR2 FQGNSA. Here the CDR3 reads CASSLQGSRNEQFF. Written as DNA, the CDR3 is TGTGCCAGCAGCTTGCAGGGGAGTCGGAATGAGCAGTTCTTC.

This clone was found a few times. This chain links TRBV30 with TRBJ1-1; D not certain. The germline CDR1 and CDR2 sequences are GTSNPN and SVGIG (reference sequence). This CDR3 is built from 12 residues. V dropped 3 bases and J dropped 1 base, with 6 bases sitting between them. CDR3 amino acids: CAWSWGNTEAFF. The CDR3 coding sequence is TGTGCCTGGAGCTGGGGGAACACTGAAGCTTTCTTT.